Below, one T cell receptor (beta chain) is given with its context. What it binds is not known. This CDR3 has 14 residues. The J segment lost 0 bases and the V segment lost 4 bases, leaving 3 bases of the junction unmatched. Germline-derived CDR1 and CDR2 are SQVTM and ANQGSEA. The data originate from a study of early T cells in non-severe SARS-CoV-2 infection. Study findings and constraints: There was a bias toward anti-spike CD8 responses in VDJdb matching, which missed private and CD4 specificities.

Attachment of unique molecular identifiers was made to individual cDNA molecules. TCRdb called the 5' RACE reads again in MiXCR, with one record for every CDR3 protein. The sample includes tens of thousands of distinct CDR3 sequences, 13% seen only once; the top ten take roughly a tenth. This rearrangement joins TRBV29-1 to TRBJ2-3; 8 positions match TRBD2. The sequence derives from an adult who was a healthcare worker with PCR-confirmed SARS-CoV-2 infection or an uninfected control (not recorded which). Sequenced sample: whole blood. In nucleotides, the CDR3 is TGCAGCGTTGTATCTAGCGGGAGCACAGATACGCAGTATTTT. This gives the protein CSVVSSGSTDTQYF.